Listed here are 16 T cell receptor beta chains from one sample, sequenced in a study of technical replicates of blood from a few donors. Produced via immunoSEQ multiplex PCR; TCRdb's table is partial and in-frame only. This sample carries 65,000 to 70,000 clones, approximately 88% of them seen once, and the ten largest clones take about 4.5%. The material sequenced was PBMCs. These receptors all come from a human donor in good health. Some clones in this sample may be carry-over from other donors' samples.

This chain uses TRBV2 with TRBJ2-2; 8 positions agree with TRBD2. Germline V gene lookup returns CDR1 SNHLY and CDR2 FYNNEI. This CDR3 is 13 amino acids long. V dropped 8 bases and J dropped 6; count of bases not matched to a gene: 5. The CDR3 DNA reads as TGTGCCAGCGGGACTAGTCGGGCCGGGGAGCTGTTTTTT. This translates into CASGTSRAGELFF.

J is TRBJ1-1 and V is TRBV6-1, with a possible D match to TRBD1 (5 bases). The V end lost 6 bases, the J end lost 2 bases, and 16 bases lay between the germline ends. The CDR3 runs 15 residues. Germline V gene sequence: CDR1 MNHNS, CDR2 SASEGT. In DNA form, the CDR3 reads TGTGCCAGCAGCCACCAGGGAGGGGATAACACTGAAGCTTTCTTT. Protein product: CASSHQGGDNTEAFF.

This clone was detected once. The V gene is TRBV5-4, the J gene TRBJ1-2; D gene uncertain. The V end was cut by 2 bases, the J end by 3 bases, with 11 bases between. The CDR3 is 14 amino acids. The V gene's germline CDR1 is SGHNT and CDR2 YYREEE (reference sequence). The CDR3 loop reads CASSFEGLDYGYTF. Here the CDR3 DNA reads TGTGCCAGCAGCTTCGAGGGATTGGACTATGGCTACACCTTC. Using reference TRBV5-4 and TRBJ1-2 for the parts outside the CDR3, the full variable domain is ETGVTQSPTHLIKTRGQQVTLRCSSQSGHNTVSWYQQALGQGPQFIFQYYREEENGRGNFPPRFSGLQFPNYSSELNVNALELDDSALYLCASSFEGLDYGYTFGSGTRLTVV.

This sequence joins TRBV7-3 and TRBJ2-2, with 14 bases fitting TRBD2. The germline gives CDR1 SGHTA, CDR2 FQGTGA. Trimming took 4 bases from V and 6 from J; bases not matched to a gene: 7. This CDR3 is 17 amino acids long. CDR3 loop: CASSSGTSGRGSGELFF. In DNA form, the CDR3 reads TGTGCCAGCAGCTCAGGGACTAGCGGGAGAGGGTCCGGGGAGCTGTTTTTT.

J is TRBJ2-7 and V is TRBV21-1; the table's D call, TRBD2, has no DNA check behind it. TRBV21-1 is noted as a pseudogene. CDR3 length: 8 amino acids. CDR3 region: CARNLLGF. In DNA, the CDR3 is TGTGCCAGAAACCTACTAGGTTTC.

This chain's CDR3 is CASSQEPPTGGNTIYF. CDR3 DNA sequence: TGCGCCAGCAGCCAAGAACCTCCCACAGGTGGAAACACCATATATTTT. The gene calls are TRBV4-3 and TRBJ1-3, with a weak D call TRBD1 (5 bases). This CDR3 has 16 amino acids. Per germline, CDR1 LGHNA and CDR2 YSLEER. V lost 0 bases and J lost 3, with 12 bases in between.

V gene TRBV7-9 combines with J gene TRBJ1-1; 8 bases line up with TRBD1. Germline CDR1 and CDR2: SEHNR and FQNEAQ (reference sequence). The CDR3 consists of 14 residues. Trimming cost V 5 bases and J 7 bases; bases outside gene matches: 9. DNA of the CDR3: TGTGCCAGCAGCCAACCCCAGGGGGCAGGTGAAGCTTTCTTT. It encodes CASSQPQGAGEAFF.

This chain uses TRBV29-1 with TRBJ2-1, with 8 bases lining up with TRBD2. Germline lookup yields CDR1 SQVTM and CDR2 ANQGSEA. Trimming removed 4 bases from V and 8 bases from J; junction bases left unmatched: 4. The CDR3 covers 12 residues. The CDR3 here is CSVGGTSYEQFF. CDR3 bases: TGCAGCGTTGGCGGGACTAGTTATGAGCAGTTCTTC.

This clone was counted between two and nine times. The CDR3 nucleotides are TGTGCCAGCAGTGAAGGGGCGGGACAGGGTTGGACTGAAGCTTTCTTT. This sequence encodes CASSEGAGQGWTEAFF. The chain carries TRBV6-1 and TRBJ1-1; 9 bases are shared with TRBD1. This CDR3 is 16 amino acids long. Germline V lookup: CDR1 MNHNS, CDR2 SASEGT. V gave up 1 base and J gave up 5 bases; unmatched junction bases: 8.

The chain is built from TRBV4-2 and TRBJ2-2, with 8 bases identical to TRBD2. Losses at the gene ends were 0 bases for V and 1 base for J; bases not matched to a gene: 7. This CDR3 contains 18 residues. From germline, CDR1 is LGHNA and CDR2 YNFKEQ. Here the CDR3 reads CASSQDLFAGGNTGELFF. The CDR3 DNA follows: TGTGCCAGCAGCCAAGATCTTTTTGCGGGGGGGAACACCGGGGAGCTGTTTTTT.

The rearrangement uses TRBV11-2 and TRBJ2-5; TRBD1 matches at 7 bases. V lost 7 bases to trimming and J lost 4 bases; unmatched junction nucleotides: 6. Germline V gene lookup returns CDR1 SGHAT and CDR2 FQNNGV. The CDR3 loop spans 13 amino acids. In DNA form, the CDR3 reads TGTGCCAGCAAGAAAACAGGGGTAGAGACCCAGTACTTC. It codes for CASKKTGVETQYF.

This clone was seen just once. The V and J genes are TRBV6-1 and TRBJ1-1; D gene unclear. This CDR3 spans 14 amino acids. Germline CDR1 MNHNS, CDR2 SASEGT. The V end was cut by 3 bases, the J end by 2 bases, with 10 bases between. DNA of the CDR3: TGTGCCAGCAGTGAGCAGGCAGCCAACACTGAAGCTTTCTTT. Translation gives CASSEQAANTEAFF.

The chain couples TRBV9 to TRBJ2-1; 9 bases fit TRBD2. Per germline, CDR1 SGDLS and CDR2 YYNGEE. V lost 3 bases, J lost 4 bases, and 14 bases stayed unmatched. The CDR3 spans 18 residues. CDR3 nucleotides: TGTGCCAGCAGCGACCCAGACAGCCGTACTAGCGGGTACAATGAGCAGTTCTTC. Residues: CASSDPDSRTSGYNEQFF.

CDR3 coding DNA: TGTGCCTGGGGGGGACTCCGCTACGAGCAGTACTTC. Translation gives CAWGGLRYEQYF. The rearrangement links TRBV30 to TRBJ2-7, with D tentatively TRBD2 (6 bases). The germline V and J ends were trimmed by 5 bases and 3 bases, with 11 bases remaining between them. The CDR3 is made up of 12 amino acids. Germline V gives CDR1 GTSNPN, CDR2 SVGIG (reference sequence).

The J gene is TRBJ1-5, the V gene TRBV19, with D perhaps TRBD1 (6 bases). Germline V lookup: CDR1 LNHDA, CDR2 SQIVND (reference sequence). This CDR3 region has 13 residues. V was cut by 6 bases and J by 10 bases, with 16 bases left in between. CDR3: CASRPTGGHPQHF. The CDR3 nucleotides read TGTGCCAGTAGGCCCACGGGGGGCCACCCCCAGCATTTT.

The V call is TRBV6-6, the J call TRBJ2-1; 13 nucleotides agree with TRBD2. V was pared by 2 bases and J by 8 bases, with 6 bases of the junction left unmatched. From germline, CDR1 is MNHNY and CDR2 SVGAGI (reference sequence). This CDR3 has 16 amino acids. In DNA, the CDR3 is TGTGCCAGCAGTTACGCAGGGACTAGCGGGATAGATGAGCAGTTCTTC. It is translated as CASSYAGTSGIDEQFF.